These 10 T cell receptor beta chains originate from one sample sequenced in a study of OX40 agonist ivuxolimab in advanced cancers. Only in-frame clones appear in the TCRdb table, and some are missing; sequencing was by immunoSEQ multiplex PCR. The data contain around 64,000 clones, 87% of them seen just once; the ten biggest clones take up around 0.8%. Specimen: CD4+ or CD8+ T cells sorted from blood, collected in a trial of the OX40 agonist ivuxolimab. These receptor sequences come from an adult with an advanced solid tumor such as melanoma, head and neck, liver or kidney cancer.

This clone has a handful of counts. The V gene is TRBV6-6, the J gene TRBJ2-1; 11 positions match TRBD2. Germline V gene lookup returns CDR1 MNHNY and CDR2 SVGAGI (reference sequence). The CDR3 loop spans 16 amino acids. V trimming: 7 bases; J trimming: 0 bases; junction bases outside the gene matches: 5. CDR3 amino acids: CASTGSGGASYNEQFF. Written as DNA, the CDR3 is TGTGCCAGCACGGGTAGCGGGGGGGCCTCCTACAATGAGCAGTTCTTC.

This chain uses TRBV6-1 with TRBJ2-7, with no clear D. V gave up 9 bases and J gave up 6 bases, with 18 bases separating them. Germline V CDR1 and CDR2: MNHNS, SASEGT. The CDR3 length is 13 residues. CDR3 DNA sequence: TGTGCCAGAGCTTTAGCTCTTGGATCCGAGCAGTACTTC. Translation: CARALALGSEQYF.

This chain uses TRBV5-1 with TRBJ1-1; 7 bases fit TRBD1. Per the germline V gene, CDR1 is SGHRS and CDR2 is YFSETQ. Trimming cost V 4 bases and J 4 bases; bases outside gene matches: 7. The CDR3 extends over 14 amino acids. CDR3 bases: TGCGCCAGCAGCCTAGGGACAGTTCCCACTGAAGCTTTCTTT. Protein: CASSLGTVPTEAFF.

This chain uses TRBV2 with TRBJ2-7; tentatively, D is TRBD2 (5 bases). The germline gives CDR1 SNHLY, CDR2 FYNNEI. V lost 3 bases and J lost 2, with 11 bases in between. This CDR3 has 14 residues. As DNA, the CDR3 is TGTGCCAGCAGTGACGCGAGCGGCACCTACGAGCAGTACTTC. Residues: CASSDASGTYEQYF.

This rearrangement joins TRBV5-5 to TRBJ1-3; TRBD1 might be the D (5 bases). Germline V CDR1 and CDR2: SGHKS, YYEKEE (reference sequence). The CDR3 sequence is 12 residues long. V shed 4 bases and J shed 3 bases, with 5 bases lying between them. The CDR3: CASSQGGNTIYF. In DNA form, the CDR3 reads TGTGCCAGCAGCCAGGGTGGAAACACCATATATTTT. The full variable domain, completed using reference TRBV5-5 and TRBJ1-3, is DAGVTQSPTHLIKTRGQQVTLRCSPISGHKSVSWYQQVLGQGPQFIFQYYEKEERGRGNFPDRFSARQFPNYSSELNVNALLLGDSALYLCASSQGGNTIYFGEGSWLTVV.

This clone was recorded a few times. V and J are TRBV30 and TRBJ1-4; 7 nucleotides agree with TRBD1. V lost 3 bases to trimming and J lost 7 bases; unmatched junction nucleotides: 2. This CDR3 comprises 12 residues. The germline CDR1 and CDR2 sequences are GTSNPN and SVGIG (reference sequence). The DNA of the CDR3 is TGTGCCTGGAGGACAGGGCTTGAAAAACTGTTTTTT. Amino acid sequence: CAWRTGLEKLFF.

This chain links TRBV7-9 with TRBJ1-1; no reliable D call. Germline V lookup: CDR1 SEHNR, CDR2 FQNEAQ (reference sequence). The CDR3 is 13 amino acids. Trimming removed 4 bases at V and 4 bases at J, with 10 bases between. The CDR3 coding sequence is TGTGCCAGCAGCTCCCCCGGGGTCACTGAAGCTTTCTTT. Translating it yields CASSSPGVTEAFF.

The rearrangement links TRBV7-9 to TRBJ2-3; the D gene is possibly TRBD2 (6 bases). Trimming took off 1 base at V and 0 bases at J, with 11 bases between the two ends. CDR3 length: 16 amino acids. From germline, CDR1 is SEHNR and CDR2 FQNEAQ (reference sequence). The CDR3 loop reads CASSLGVAGSTDTQYF. CDR3 DNA: TGTGCCAGCAGCTTAGGTGTTGCGGGGAGCACAGATACGCAGTATTTT.

This sequence joins TRBV5-1 and TRBJ2-1; 11 nucleotides line up with TRBD2. CDR1 is SGHRS and CDR2 is YFSETQ in the germline V gene. The CDR3 runs 16 residues. Losses at the gene ends were 2 bases for V and 7 bases for J; bases not matched to a gene: 8. CDR3 sequence reads: CASSFTTSGAANEQFF. The CDR3 DNA sequence: TGCGCCAGCAGCTTTACGACTAGCGGGGCAGCTAATGAGCAGTTCTTC.

V gene TRBV6-5 combines with J gene TRBJ2-6; D is tentatively TRBD1 or TRBD2 (5 bases each). This CDR3 has 15 amino acids. V shed 11 bases and J shed 3 bases, with 17 bases lying between them. Germline V lookup: CDR1 MNHEY, CDR2 SVGAGI. In DNA, the CDR3 is TGTGCCGCCTATGACTCAGGGAGTGGGGCCAACGTCCTGACTTTC. Translation: CAAYDSGSGANVLTF.